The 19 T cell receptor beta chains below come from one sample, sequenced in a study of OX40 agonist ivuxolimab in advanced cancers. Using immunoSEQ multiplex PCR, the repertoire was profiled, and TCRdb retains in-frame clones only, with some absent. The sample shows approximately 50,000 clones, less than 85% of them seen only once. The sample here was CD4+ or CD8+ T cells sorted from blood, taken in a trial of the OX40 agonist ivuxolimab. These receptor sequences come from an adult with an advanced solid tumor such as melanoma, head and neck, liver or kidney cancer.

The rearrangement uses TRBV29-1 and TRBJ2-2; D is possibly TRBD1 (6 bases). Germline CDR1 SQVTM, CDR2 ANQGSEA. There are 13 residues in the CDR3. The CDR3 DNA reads TGCACGGCCCAGTGGGGGCCGACCGGGGAGCTGTTTTTT. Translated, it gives CTAQWGPTGELFF.

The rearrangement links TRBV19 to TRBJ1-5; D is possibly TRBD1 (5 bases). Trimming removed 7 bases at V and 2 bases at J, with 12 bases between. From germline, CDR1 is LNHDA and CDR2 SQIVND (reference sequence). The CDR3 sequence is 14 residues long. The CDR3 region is CASNLGGGNQPQHF. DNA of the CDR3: TGTGCCAGTAACCTGGGAGGGGGCAATCAGCCCCAGCATTTT.

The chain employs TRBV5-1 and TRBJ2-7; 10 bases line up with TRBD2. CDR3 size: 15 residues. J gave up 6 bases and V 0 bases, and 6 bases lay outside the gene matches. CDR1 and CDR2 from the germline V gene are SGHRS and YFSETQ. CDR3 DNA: TGCGCCAGCAGCTTGGTACTAGCGGGAAGTGGCGAGCAGTACTTC. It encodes CASSLVLAGSGEQYF. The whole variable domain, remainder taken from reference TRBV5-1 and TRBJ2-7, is KAGVTQTPRYLIKTRGQQVTLSCSPISGHRSVSWYQQTPGQGLQFLFEYFSETQRNKGNFPGRFSGRQFSNSRSEMNVSTLELGDSALYLCASSLVLAGSGEQYFGPGTRLTVT.

Here the CDR3 DNA reads TGTGCCAGCAGTTCCCCGGGCACTGAAGCTTTCTTT. It specifies CASSSPGTEAFF. This sequence joins TRBV6-6 and TRBJ1-1; D not certain. The CDR3 has 12 amino acids. The V gene's germline CDR1 is MNHNY and CDR2 SVGAGI (reference sequence). V lost 4 bases, J lost 4 bases, and 7 bases lay in between.

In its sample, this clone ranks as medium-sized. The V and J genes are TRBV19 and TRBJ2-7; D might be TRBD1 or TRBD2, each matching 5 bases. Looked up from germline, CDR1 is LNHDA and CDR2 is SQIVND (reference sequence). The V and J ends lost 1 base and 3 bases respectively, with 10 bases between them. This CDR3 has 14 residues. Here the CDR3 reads CASSIGDGNYEQYF. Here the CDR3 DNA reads TGTGCCAGTAGTATAGGGGACGGAAACTACGAGCAGTACTTC.

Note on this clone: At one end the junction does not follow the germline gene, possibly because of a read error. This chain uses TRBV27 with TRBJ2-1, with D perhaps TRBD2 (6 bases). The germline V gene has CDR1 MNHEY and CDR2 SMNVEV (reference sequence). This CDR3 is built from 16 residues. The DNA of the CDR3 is TGTGCCAGCATCTTAAGATTGGGACTGACCTACAATGAGCAGCTCTTC. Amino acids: CASILRLGLTYNEQLF.

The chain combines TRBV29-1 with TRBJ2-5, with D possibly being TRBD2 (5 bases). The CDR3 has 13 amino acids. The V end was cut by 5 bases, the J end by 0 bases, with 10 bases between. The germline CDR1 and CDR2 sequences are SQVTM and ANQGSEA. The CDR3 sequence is CSVIKDYQETQYF. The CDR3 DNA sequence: TGCAGCGTTATTAAGGACTACCAAGAGACCCAGTACTTC.

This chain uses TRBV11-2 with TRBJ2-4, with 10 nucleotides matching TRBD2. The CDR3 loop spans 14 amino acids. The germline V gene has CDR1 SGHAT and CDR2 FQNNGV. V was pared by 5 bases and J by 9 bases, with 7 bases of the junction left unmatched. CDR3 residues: CASSLNLAGVIQYF. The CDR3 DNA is TGTGCCAGCAGCCTCAACCTAGCGGGAGTCATTCAGTACTTC.

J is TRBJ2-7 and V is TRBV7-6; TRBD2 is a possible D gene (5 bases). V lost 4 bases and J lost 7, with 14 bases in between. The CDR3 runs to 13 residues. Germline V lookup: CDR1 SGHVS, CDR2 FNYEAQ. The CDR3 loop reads CASSSRAGREQYF. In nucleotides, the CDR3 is TGTGCCAGCAGCTCCCGGGCGGGTCGTGAGCAGTACTTC. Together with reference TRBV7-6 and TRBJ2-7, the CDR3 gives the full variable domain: GAGVSQSPRYKVTKRGQDVALRCDPISGHVSLYWYRQALGQGPEFLTYFNYEAQQDKSGLPNDRFSAERPEGSISTLTIQRTEQRDSAMYRCASSSRAGREQYFGPGTRLTVT.

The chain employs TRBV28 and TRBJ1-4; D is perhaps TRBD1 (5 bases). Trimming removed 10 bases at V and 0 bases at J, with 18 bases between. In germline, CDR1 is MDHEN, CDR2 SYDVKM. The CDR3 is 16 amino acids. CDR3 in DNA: TGTGCCACCAAAGGGGCGAGCCTTGCAACTAATGAAAAACTGTTTTTT. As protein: CATKGASLATNEKLFF.

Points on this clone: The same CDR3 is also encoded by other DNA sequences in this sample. In DNA form, the CDR3 reads TGTGCCAGCAGCTTAGGGTCGGACACTGAAGCTTTCTTT. Its protein product is CASSLGSDTEAFF. The V and J genes are TRBV11-2 and TRBJ1-1; the D is unclear. The germline V gene encodes CDR1 SGHAT and CDR2 FQNNGV. V was clipped by 1 base and J by 3 bases, with 6 bases between them. This CDR3 comprises 13 residues.

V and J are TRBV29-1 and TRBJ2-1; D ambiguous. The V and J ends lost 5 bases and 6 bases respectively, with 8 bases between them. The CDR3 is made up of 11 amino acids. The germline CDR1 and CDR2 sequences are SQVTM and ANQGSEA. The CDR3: CSVTRGNEQFF. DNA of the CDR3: TGCAGCGTTACCCGAGGCAATGAGCAGTTCTTC.

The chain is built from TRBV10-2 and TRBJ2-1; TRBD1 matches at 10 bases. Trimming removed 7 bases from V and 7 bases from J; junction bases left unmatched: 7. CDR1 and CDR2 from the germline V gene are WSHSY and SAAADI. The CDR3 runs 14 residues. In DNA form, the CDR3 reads TGCGCCAGCATTGGGACAGGGGTAAAAAATGAGCAGTTCTTC. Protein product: CASIGTGVKNEQFF.

Written as DNA, the CDR3 is TGTGCCAGCAGCCCTCCAAGGACTAGCGCGACAGATACGCAGTATTTT. The encoded protein is CASSPPRTSATDTQYF. The rearrangement joins TRBV7-2 to TRBJ2-3, with 9 nucleotides matching TRBD2. J was trimmed by 3 bases and V by 5 bases; bases with no gene match: 9. From germline, CDR1 is SGHTA and CDR2 FQGNSA. The CDR3 spans 16 residues.

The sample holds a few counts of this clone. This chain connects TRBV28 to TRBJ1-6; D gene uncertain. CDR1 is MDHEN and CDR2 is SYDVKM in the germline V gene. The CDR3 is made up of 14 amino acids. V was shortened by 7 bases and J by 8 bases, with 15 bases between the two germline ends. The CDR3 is CASTPPGSYSPLHF. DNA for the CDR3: TGTGCCAGCACCCCCCCCGGGAGCTATTCACCCCTCCACTTT. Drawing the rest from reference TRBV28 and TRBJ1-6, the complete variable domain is DVKVTQSSRYLVKRTGEKVFLECVQDMDHENMFWYRQDPGLGLRLIYFSYDVKMKEKGDIPEGYSVSREKKERFSLILESASTNQTSMYLCASTPPGSYSPLHFGNGTRLTVT.

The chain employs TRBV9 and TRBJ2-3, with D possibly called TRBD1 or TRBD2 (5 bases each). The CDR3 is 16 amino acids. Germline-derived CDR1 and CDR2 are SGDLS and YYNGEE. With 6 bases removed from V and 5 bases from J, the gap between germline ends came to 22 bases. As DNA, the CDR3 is TGTGCCAGCAACCCGGACGTCGGGGCCCCCCGAGATACGCAGTATTTT. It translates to CASNPDVGAPRDTQYF.

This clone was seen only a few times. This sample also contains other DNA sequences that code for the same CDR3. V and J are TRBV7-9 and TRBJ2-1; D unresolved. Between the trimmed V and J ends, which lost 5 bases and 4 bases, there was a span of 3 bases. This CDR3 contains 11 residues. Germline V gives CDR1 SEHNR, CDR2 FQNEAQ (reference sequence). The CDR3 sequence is CASSPYNEQFF. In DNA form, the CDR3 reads TGTGCCAGCAGCCCATACAATGAGCAGTTCTTC. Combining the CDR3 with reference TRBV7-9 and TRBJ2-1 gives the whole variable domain DTGVSQNPRHKITKRGQNVTFRCDPISEHNRLYWYRQTLGQGPEFLTYFQNEAQLEKSRLLSDRFSAERPKGSFSTLEIQRTEQGDSAMYLCASSPYNEQFFGPGTRLTVL.

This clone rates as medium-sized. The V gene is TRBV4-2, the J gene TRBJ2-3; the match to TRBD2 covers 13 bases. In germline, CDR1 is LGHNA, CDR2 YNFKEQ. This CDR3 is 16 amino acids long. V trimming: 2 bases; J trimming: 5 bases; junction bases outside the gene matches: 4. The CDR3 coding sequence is TGTGCCAGCAGCCAAAGGACTAGCGGGAGTATAGATACGCAGTATTTT. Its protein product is CASSQRTSGSIDTQYF.

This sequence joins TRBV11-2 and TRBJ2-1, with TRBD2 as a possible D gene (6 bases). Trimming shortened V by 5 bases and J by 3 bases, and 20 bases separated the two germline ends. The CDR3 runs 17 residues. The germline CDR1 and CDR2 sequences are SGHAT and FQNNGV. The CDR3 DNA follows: TGTGCCAGCAGCCCGCCACGGCGGGGCCCCGACTACAATGAGCAGTTCTTC. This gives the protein CASSPPRRGPDYNEQFF.